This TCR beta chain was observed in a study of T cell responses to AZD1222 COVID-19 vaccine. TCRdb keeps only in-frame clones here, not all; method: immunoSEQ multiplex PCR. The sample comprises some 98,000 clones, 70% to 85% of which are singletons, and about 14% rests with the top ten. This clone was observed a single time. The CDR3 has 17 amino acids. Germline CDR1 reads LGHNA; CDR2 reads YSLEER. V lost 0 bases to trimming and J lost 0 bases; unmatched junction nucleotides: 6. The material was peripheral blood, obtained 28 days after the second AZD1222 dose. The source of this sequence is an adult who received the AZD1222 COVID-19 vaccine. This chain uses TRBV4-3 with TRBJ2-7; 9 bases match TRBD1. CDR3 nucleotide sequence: TGCGCCAGCAGCCAAGAATCGGGACAGGGAGTCTCCTACGAGCAGTACTTC. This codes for CASSQESGQGVSYEQYF.